A selection of T cell receptor beta chains follows, all from one sample in a study of blood T cell repertoires in COVID-19. Clones were read by immunoSEQ multiplex PCR, and TCRdb kept only the in-frame ones, dropping some. The table records under 45,000 clones, about 82% of them present only once. The sequenced sample was peripheral blood. These receptors were taken from a human donor in a cohort sampled during active COVID-19. The CDR3 runs from the conserved cysteine through the conserved F or W. The order of the fields is clone size, V gene, J gene, D gene, CDR3 DNA, CDR3 protein. A D gene is named only where the DNA matches it firmly. Where a row states a size, it is once, few, many or the class of an expanded clone; other rows omit it.

clone size: NA; V gene: TRBV7-9; J gene: TRBJ1-3; D gene: TRBD1; CDR3 DNA: TGTGCCAGCAGCAGGACAGGAGCCCTCTCTGGAAACACCATATATTTT; CDR3 protein: CASSRTGALSGNTIYF
clone size: NA; V gene: TRBV6-2/TRBV6-3; J gene: TRBJ1-2; D gene: NA; CDR3 DNA: TGTGCCAGCAGTACAGCCGCAGGGGCTCGGTACTATGGCTACACCTTC; CDR3 protein: CASSTAAGARYYGYTF
clone size: NA; V gene: TRBV6-5; J gene: TRBJ2-5; D gene: NA; CDR3 DNA: TGTGCCAGCAGTTACAAAACAACAGGGTTGGAGGCCCAGTACTTC; CDR3 protein: CASSYKTTGLEAQYF
clone size: once; V gene: TRBV4-3; J gene: TRBJ2-7; D gene: TRBD2; CDR3 DNA: TGCGCCAGCAGCCCGTACATCGGGGGGTCCTACGAGCAGTACTTC; CDR3 protein: CASSPYIGGSYEQYF
clone size: NA; V gene: TRBV18; J gene: TRBJ2-7; D gene: NA; CDR3 DNA: TGTGCCAGCTCAGCAGGCGCGAACTACGAGCAGTACTTC; CDR3 protein: CASSAGANYEQYF
clone size: NA; V gene: TRBV7-3; J gene: TRBJ2-1; D gene: TRBD2; CDR3 DNA: TGTGCCAGCAGCTTCGCGGGGGGGTACAATGAGCAGTTCTTC; CDR3 protein: CASSFAGGYNEQFF
clone size: NA; V gene: TRBV4-1; J gene: TRBJ2-7; D gene: TRBD1; CDR3 DNA: TGCGCCAGCAGCCAAGAACAGGGGGCTGACTACGAGCAGTACTTC; CDR3 protein: CASSQEQGADYEQYF
clone size: NA; V gene: TRBV10-3; J gene: TRBJ2-3; D gene: TRBD2; CDR3 DNA: TGTGCCATCAGGGCGACTAGCGGGGGTGGAGATACGCAGTATTTT; CDR3 protein: CAIRATSGGGDTQYF
clone size: NA; V gene: TRBV4-2; J gene: TRBJ1-5; D gene: NA; CDR3 DNA: TGTGCCAGCAGCCAAGATCAGGGCCGTGATCAGCCCCAGCATTTT; CDR3 protein: CASSQDQGRDQPQHF
clone size: NA; V gene: TRBV2; J gene: TRBJ2-6; D gene: NA; CDR3 DNA: TGTGCCAGCAGTGGGGGAGGCCCTGGGGCCAACGTCCTGACTTTC; CDR3 protein: CASSGGGPGANVLTF
clone size: NA; V gene: TRBV5-1; J gene: TRBJ2-5; D gene: TRBD2; CDR3 DNA: TGCGCCAGCAGCTTGGCCGGGGGGGGCCTAGGAGAGACCCAGTACTTC; CDR3 protein: CASSLAGGGLGETQYF
clone size: once; V gene: TRBV7-2; J gene: TRBJ1-6; D gene: NA; CDR3 DNA: TGTGCCAGCAGCTTAGAACGGGGTTTTAATTCACCCCTCCACTTT; CDR3 protein: CASSLERGFNSPLHF
clone size: few; V gene: TRBV3-1/TRBV3-2; J gene: TRBJ1-3; D gene: NA; CDR3 DNA: TGTGCCAGCAGCCAAGGAGGGATTGACACCATATATTTT; CDR3 protein: CASSQGGIDTIYF
clone size: few; V gene: TRBV4-1; J gene: TRBJ1-1; D gene: NA; CDR3 DNA: TGCGCCAGCAGCCAGGGGGGATGGACTGAAGCTTTCTTT; CDR3 protein: CASSQGGWTEAFF
clone size: NA; V gene: TRBV28; J gene: TRBJ1-2; D gene: TRBD1; CDR3 DNA: TGTGCCAGCAGCCGCCAGGGGGTCTATGGCTACACCTTC; CDR3 protein: CASSRQGVYGYTF